Sequencing of this TCR beta chain was carried out in a study of shared clonotypes between healthy human individuals. Genomic DNA (from each subset) was split evenly across several immunoSEQ plates. Ten immunoSEQ deep assay plates were used by the authors to sequence unsorted PBMC DNA. Clones were read by immunoSEQ multiplex PCR, and TCRdb kept only the in-frame ones, dropping some. The sample contains under 600,000 clones, roughly four fifths of which appear only once. This clone was recorded a few times. The sample has other DNA sequences that encode this CDR3 too. V shed 4 bases and J shed 4 bases, with 15 bases lying between them. Germline CDR1 and CDR2: SGHRS and YFSETQ. The CDR3 contains 15 residues. Genomic DNA, for the unsorted samples, came from tens of millions of PBMCs.

The rearrangement joins TRBV5-1 to TRBJ1-3; tentative D call: TRBD1 (6 bases). The receptor comes from a woman in her forties in good health. Some clones in this sample may be carry-over from other donors' samples. The sequenced sample was PBMCs. The CDR3 is CASSLTGTSGNTIYF. In DNA, the CDR3 is TGCGCCAGCAGCCTAACAGGGACCTCAGGAAACACCATATATTTT.